This passage covers 24 T cell receptor beta chains from one sample sequenced in a study of shared clonotypes between healthy human individuals. Sequencing used immunoSEQ multiplex PCR; TCRdb keeps in-frame clones, though not all of them. The table shows fewer than 1 million clones, with about 96% occurring only once. Terminally differentiated effector memory CD45RA+ cells were left out of the naive CD8 fraction, which was CD45RO-negative and positively selected for CCR7. The sample taken for sequencing was naive CD8+ T cells sorted from blood. The receptors here all came from a man younger than 40 in good health.

The chain couples TRBV29-1 to TRBJ2-7; D is possibly TRBD1 (6 bases). Trimming left V 8 bases short and J 0 bases short, with 20 bases between. The CDR3 runs to 15 residues. Germline assignment: CDR1 SQVTM and CDR2 ANQGSEA. CDR3 in DNA: TGCAGCTTTTATATTCCGGGACACAGCTCCTACGAGCAGTACTTC. This encodes CSFYIPGHSSYEQYF.

The V gene is TRBV28, the J gene TRBJ2-6; 7 bases match TRBD1. V shed 5 bases and J 0 bases; nucleotides not matched to a gene: 13. CDR1 is MDHEN and CDR2 is SYDVKM in the germline V gene. The CDR3 contains 19 residues. The CDR3 is CASSPPGTAFLSGANVLTF. DNA for the CDR3: TGTGCCAGCAGTCCTCCCGGGACAGCGTTCCTCTCTGGGGCCAACGTCCTGACTTTC.

This chain joins TRBV29-1 and TRBJ1-1, with 7 bases that match TRBD1. The germline V gene has CDR1 SQVTM and CDR2 ANQGSEA. The CDR3 covers 13 residues. Losses at the gene ends were 6 bases for V and 8 bases for J; bases not matched to a gene: 12. CDR3 nucleotides: TGCAGCGTCGCAATGACAGGGTTTTTCGAAGCTTTCTTT. Encoded protein: CSVAMTGFFEAFF.

The rearrangement links TRBV6-6 to TRBJ2-1; D might be TRBD2 (6 bases). V was trimmed by 2 bases and J by 8 bases, leaving 10 bases between them. Germline CDR1 is MNHNY and CDR2 is SVGAGI (reference sequence). The CDR3 covers 13 residues. CDR3 sequence (DNA): TGTGCCAGCAGTTACATGGAGCGGGATGAGCAGTTCTTC. Amino acid sequence: CASSYMERDEQFF.

The chain uses TRBV11-2 and TRBJ2-2; maybe TRBD2 (5 bases). V shed 0 bases and J shed 3 bases, with 14 bases lying between them. This CDR3 is 17 amino acids long. Germline CDR1 is SGHAT and CDR2 is FQNNGV. The CDR3 nucleotides are TGTGCCAGCAGCTTAGATATGGGGAGACTGGACACCGGGGAGCTGTTTTTT. Protein product: CASSLDMGRLDTGELFF. Variable domain in full (rest from reference TRBV11-2 and TRBJ2-2): EAGVAQSPRYKIIEKRQSVAFWCNPISGHATLYWYQQILGQGPKLLIQFQNNGVVDDSQLPKDRFSAERLKGVDSTLKIQPAKLEDSAVYLCASSLDMGRLDTGELFFGEGSRLTVL.

The gene calls are TRBV4-3 and TRBJ1-1, with D maybe TRBD1 (6 bases). Trimming took 2 bases from V and 1 from J, leaving 8 bases between them. This CDR3 contains 14 residues. Germline CDR1 and CDR2: LGHNA and YSLEER. The CDR3 protein is CASSQQGSNTEAFF. CDR3 nucleotide sequence: TGCGCCAGCAGCCAACAGGGGTCGAACACTGAAGCTTTCTTT.

V is TRBV9 and J is TRBJ2-6; 10 bases map to TRBD2. The CDR3 has 18 amino acids. CDR1 SGDLS and CDR2 YYNGEE come from the germline V gene. V trimming: 0 bases; J trimming: 0 bases; junction bases outside the gene matches: 3. The CDR3 region is CASSVGPSGSSGANVLTF. In DNA, the CDR3 is TGTGCCAGCAGCGTAGGGCCTAGCGGGAGCTCTGGGGCCAACGTCCTGACTTTC.

The CDR3 nucleotides are TGTGCCAGTAGCCCCAATCTAGGGAACGAGCAGTACTTC. Translating gives CASSPNLGNEQYF. The chain combines TRBV19 with TRBJ2-7; D gene ambiguous. The CDR3 totals 13 residues. CDR1 is LNHDA and CDR2 is SQIVND in the germline V gene (reference sequence). V was cut by 6 bases and J by 5 bases, with 14 bases left in between.

This chain uses TRBV6-1 with TRBJ1-1; perhaps TRBD1 as D (5 bases). The V end lost 6 bases, the J end lost 1 base, and 12 bases lay between the germline ends. This CDR3 comprises 14 residues. The V gene's germline CDR1 is MNHNS and CDR2 SASEGT. The CDR3 reads CASRAQEPNTEAFF. The CDR3 nucleotides read TGTGCCAGCAGAGCACAGGAGCCGAACACTGAAGCTTTCTTT.

The J gene is TRBJ2-1, the V gene TRBV2, with D perhaps matching TRBD2 (6 bases). CDR1 and CDR2 from the germline V gene are SNHLY and FYNNEI. V was shortened by 4 bases and J by 5 bases, with 9 bases between the two germline ends. CDR3 length: 13 amino acids. The CDR3 nucleotides read TGTGCCAGCAGTGGGAGGGCTCACAATGAGCAGTTCTTC. Residues: CASSGRAHNEQFF.

About this clone: This CDR3 is also generated by other DNA sequences in the sample. The V and J genes are TRBV9 and TRBJ2-1; 9 nucleotides match TRBD2. CDR3 length equals 15 residues. In germline, CDR1 is SGDLS, CDR2 YYNGEE. V trimming: 2 bases; J trimming: 3 bases; junction bases outside the gene matches: 3. The CDR3 sequence is CASSVGSGSYNEQFF. Written as DNA, the CDR3 is TGTGCCAGCAGCGTGGGTAGCGGGAGCTACAATGAGCAGTTCTTC.

The V gene is TRBV11-2, the J gene TRBJ2-2, with 8 positions matching TRBD2. Germline-derived CDR1 and CDR2 are SGHAT and FQNNGV. Germline trimming cut 4 bases from V and 6 bases from J; bases unmatched to any gene: 16. The CDR3 runs 18 residues. The CDR3 DNA reads as TGTGCCAGCAGCTCGCTACATCCGGGACTAGGAGTCTCCGGGGAGCTGTTTTTT. This encodes CASSSLHPGLGVSGELFF.

The V call is TRBV10-1, the J call TRBJ2-1, with 8 nucleotides matching TRBD2. Germline values: CDR1 WNHNN, CDR2 SYGVQD (reference sequence). This CDR3 comprises 14 residues. V trimming: 6 bases; J trimming: 2 bases; junction bases outside the gene matches: 3. CDR3 loop: CASSLGLAYNEQFF. The CDR3, as DNA: TGCGCCAGCAGCCTGGGACTAGCCTACAATGAGCAGTTCTTC.

This chain uses TRBV7-6 with TRBJ2-1, with 7 bases that match TRBD2. CDR3 size: 17 residues. Germline assignment: CDR1 SGHVS and CDR2 FNYEAQ. Unmatched junction bases numbered 15, after V lost 5 bases and J lost 5 bases. The CDR3 bases are TGTGCCAGCAGCCACCTCGGGGAGCGGGATTTCGACAATGAGCAGTTCTTC. It specifies CASSHLGERDFDNEQFF.

A word on this clone: At the DNA level, this CDR3 is encoded by other sequences in the same sample as well. The rearrangement links TRBV4-3 to TRBJ2-7; TRBD2 aligns across 7 bases. V was pared by 0 bases and J by 0 bases, with 2 bases of the junction left unmatched. The CDR3 loop spans 15 amino acids. In germline, CDR1 is LGHNA, CDR2 YSLEER. The CDR3 is CASSQDSGGSYEQYF. In DNA form, the CDR3 reads TGCGCCAGCAGCCAAGATTCGGGGGGCTCCTACGAGCAGTACTTC.

J is TRBJ2-2 and V is TRBV2; perhaps D is TRBD1 or TRBD2 (5 bases each). Trimming shortened V by 9 bases and J by 5 bases, and 19 bases separated the two germline ends. The length of the CDR3 is 15 residues. Per germline, CDR1 SNHLY and CDR2 FYNNEI. The CDR3 DNA reads as TGTGCCAGTCCGCTCCGGGACGCCCGTACCGGGGAGCTGTTTTTT. It encodes CASPLRDARTGELFF.

This chain joins TRBV7-2 and TRBJ1-1, with D possibly matching TRBD1 (6 bases). The CDR3 length is 16 residues. Germline V gene data show CDR1 as SGHTA and CDR2 as FQGNSA. Trimming took 0 bases from V and 7 from J, leaving 18 bases between them. This CDR3 reads CASSLAVWTESYEAFF. The CDR3, as DNA: TGTGCCAGCAGCTTAGCGGTTTGGACAGAGAGCTATGAAGCTTTCTTT.

A note on this clone: Distinct nucleotide sequences in the sample also encode this CDR3. The rearrangement uses TRBV29-1 and TRBJ1-1; no definite D call. This CDR3 spans 11 amino acids. The germline V gene has CDR1 SQVTM and CDR2 ANQGSEA. V was cut by 4 bases and J by 1 base, with 4 bases left in between. CDR3 nucleotides: TGCAGCGTTGCGCCGAACACTGAAGCTTTCTTT. It is translated as CSVAPNTEAFF.

V usage is TRBV25-1 and J usage is TRBJ1-2; D is ambiguous. CDR1 is MGHDK and CDR2 is SYGVNS in the germline V gene. Between the trimmed V and J ends, which lost 2 bases and 7 bases, there was a span of 5 bases. This CDR3 has 11 residues. CDR3 nucleotides: TGTGCCAGCAGTGAAGAGGCTGGCTACACCTTC. Amino acid sequence: CASSEEAGYTF.

The V call is TRBV29-1, the J call TRBJ2-1; 7 bases map to TRBD2. Germline CDR1 is SQVTM and CDR2 is ANQGSEA. V lost 7 bases to trimming and J lost 2 bases; unmatched junction nucleotides: 11. The CDR3 contains 15 residues. The chain's CDR3 is CSASGTTLTYNEQFF. The CDR3 DNA reads TGCAGCGCAAGTGGGACTACCCTAACCTACAATGAGCAGTTCTTC.

The chain combines TRBV4-1 with TRBJ2-7, with TRBD2 identical over 8 bases. The CDR3 totals 14 residues. Germline V gene sequence: CDR1 MGHRA, CDR2 YSYEKL. V shed 3 bases, J shed 4 bases, and the junction held 5 bases outside the gene matches. CDR3 sequence: CASSHSTSGYEQYF. The DNA of the CDR3 is TGCGCCAGCAGCCATTCTACTAGCGGTTACGAGCAGTACTTC.

The chain uses TRBV2 and TRBJ2-7, with D tentatively TRBD2 (6 bases). Germline CDR1 SNHLY, CDR2 FYNNEI. The CDR3 extends over 14 amino acids. Trimming stripped 2 bases from V and 6 bases from J, with 14 bases between. The CDR3 DNA reads as TGTGCCAGCAGTGAAAACTTGGAGGGCCGCGAGCAGTACTTC. This codes for CASSENLEGREQYF.

The chain uses TRBV7-6 and TRBJ2-7, with D tentatively TRBD1 (5 bases). The CDR3 totals 13 residues. Germline V gene lookup returns CDR1 SGHVS and CDR2 FNYEAQ. Trimming took off 5 bases at V and 3 bases at J, with 11 bases between the two ends. CDR3 DNA sequence: TGTGCCAGCAGCAAGGGGTTGGGCTACGAGCAGTACTTC. This encodes CASSKGLGYEQYF.

This sequence joins TRBV5-1 and TRBJ1-1; 9 bases are shared with TRBD1. The CDR3 is made up of 16 amino acids. Germline lookup yields CDR1 SGHRS and CDR2 YFSETQ. J lost 7 bases, V lost 5 bases, and 15 bases had no gene match. The CDR3 sequence is CASRSLTGTGFIEAFF. The DNA of the CDR3 is TGCGCCAGCAGATCACTTACCGGGACAGGGTTCATTGAAGCTTTCTTT.